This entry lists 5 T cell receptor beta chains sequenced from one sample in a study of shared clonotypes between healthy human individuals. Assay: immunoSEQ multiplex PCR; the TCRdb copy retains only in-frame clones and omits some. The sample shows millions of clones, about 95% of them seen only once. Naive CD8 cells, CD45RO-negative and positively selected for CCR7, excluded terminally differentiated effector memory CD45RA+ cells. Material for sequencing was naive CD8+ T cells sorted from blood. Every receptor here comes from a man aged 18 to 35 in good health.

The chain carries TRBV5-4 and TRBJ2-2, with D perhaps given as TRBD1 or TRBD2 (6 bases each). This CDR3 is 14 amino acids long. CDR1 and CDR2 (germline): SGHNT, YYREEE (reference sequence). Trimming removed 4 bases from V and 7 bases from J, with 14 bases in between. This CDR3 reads CASSVMGGNGELFF. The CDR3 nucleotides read TGTGCCAGCAGCGTAATGGGGGGCAACGGGGAGCTGTTTTTT.

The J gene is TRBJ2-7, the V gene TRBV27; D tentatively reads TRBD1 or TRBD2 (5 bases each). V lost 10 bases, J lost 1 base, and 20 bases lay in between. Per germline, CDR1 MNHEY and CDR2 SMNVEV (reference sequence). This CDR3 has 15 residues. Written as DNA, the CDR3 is TGTGCCACTCCCCGAGGGAGACAGATTTCCTACGAGCAGTACTTC. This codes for CATPRGRQISYEQYF.

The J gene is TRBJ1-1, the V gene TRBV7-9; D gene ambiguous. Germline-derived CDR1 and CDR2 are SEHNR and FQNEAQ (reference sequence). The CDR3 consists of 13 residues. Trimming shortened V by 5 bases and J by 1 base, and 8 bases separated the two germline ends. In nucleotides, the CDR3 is TGTGCCAGCAGCCTTGCAGCGAACACTGAAGCTTTCTTT. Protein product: CASSLAANTEAFF.

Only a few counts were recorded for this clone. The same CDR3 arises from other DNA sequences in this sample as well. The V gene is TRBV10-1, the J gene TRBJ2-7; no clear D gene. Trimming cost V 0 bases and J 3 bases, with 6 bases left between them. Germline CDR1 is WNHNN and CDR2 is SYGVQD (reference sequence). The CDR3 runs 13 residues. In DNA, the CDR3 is TGCGCCAGCAGTGAGTCGGATAGCTACGAGCAGTACTTC. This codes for CASSESDSYEQYF.

This CDR3 is CATSSAGQINYGYTF. The CDR3 bases are TGTGCCACCAGCAGCGCCGGACAGATTAACTATGGCTACACCTTC. The J gene is TRBJ1-2, the V gene TRBV15; weak D call: TRBD1 (6 bases). Trimming pared 3 bases from V and 1 base from J, leaving 12 bases between. The CDR3 covers 15 residues. CDR1 and CDR2 from the germline V gene are LNHNV and YYDKDF (reference sequence).